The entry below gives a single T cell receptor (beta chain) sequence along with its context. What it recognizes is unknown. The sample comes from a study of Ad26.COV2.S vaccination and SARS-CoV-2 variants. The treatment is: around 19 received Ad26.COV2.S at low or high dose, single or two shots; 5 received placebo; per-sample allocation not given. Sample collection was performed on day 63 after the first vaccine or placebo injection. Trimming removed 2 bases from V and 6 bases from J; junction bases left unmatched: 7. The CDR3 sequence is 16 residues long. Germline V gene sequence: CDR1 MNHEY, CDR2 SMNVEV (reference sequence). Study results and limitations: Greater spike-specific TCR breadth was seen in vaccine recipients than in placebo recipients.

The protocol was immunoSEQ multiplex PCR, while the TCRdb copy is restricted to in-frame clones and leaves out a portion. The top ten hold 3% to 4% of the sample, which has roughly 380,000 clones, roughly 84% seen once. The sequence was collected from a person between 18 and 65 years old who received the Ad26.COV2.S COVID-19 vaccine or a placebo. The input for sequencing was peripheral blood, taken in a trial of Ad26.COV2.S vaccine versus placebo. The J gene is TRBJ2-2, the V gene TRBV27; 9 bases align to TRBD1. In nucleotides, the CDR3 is TGTGCCAGCAGTTTAAGGACAGGGGTTTCGTCCGGGGAGCTGTTTTTT. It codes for CASSLRTGVSSGELFF.